Presented here are 5 T cell receptor beta chains from one specimen sequenced in a study of blood T cell repertoires in COVID-19. Sequenced by immunoSEQ multiplex PCR; TCRdb stores in-frame clones only, minus some. In the table there are 180,000 or so clones, about 81% of which are singletons. The sample comprised peripheral blood. These TCRs come from a woman aged 70-85 years with acute or convalescent COVID-19.

V usage is TRBV7-3 and J usage is TRBJ1-1, with TRBD1 matching over 10 bases. V lost 1 base to trimming and J lost 5 bases; unmatched junction nucleotides: 7. The CDR3 has 16 residues. From germline, CDR1 is SGHTA and CDR2 FQGTGA. In DNA, the CDR3 is TGTGCCAGCAGCTTAATGTCGGGACAGGGGAGGACTGAAGCTTTCTTT. Amino acids: CASSLMSGQGRTEAFF.

The gene calls are TRBV5-6 and TRBJ1-6; TRBD1 agrees at 9 bases. Unmatched junction bases numbered 3, after V lost 1 base and J lost 7 bases. Germline V gene sequence: CDR1 SGHDT, CDR2 YYEEEE. The CDR3 totals 15 residues. CDR3: CASSLRTGVNSPLHF. The CDR3 DNA sequence: TGTGCCAGCAGCTTGAGGACAGGGGTGAATTCACCCCTCCACTTT.

This clone was seen a few times. The rearrangement joins TRBV10-3 to TRBJ1-1; no definite D call. This CDR3 contains 17 residues. V was trimmed by 0 bases and J by 0 bases, leaving 14 bases between them. From germline, CDR1 is ENHRY and CDR2 SYGVKD. This chain's CDR3 is CAISESFGWVMNTEAFF. Written as DNA, the CDR3 is TGTGCCATCAGTGAGTCGTTCGGGTGGGTCATGAACACTGAAGCTTTCTTT.

This chain uses TRBV6-5 with TRBJ1-2; D not resolved. This CDR3 has 16 residues. V lost 2 bases, J lost 0 bases, and 13 bases lay in between. The germline V gene has CDR1 MNHEY and CDR2 SVGAGI. The CDR3 here is CASSYMVAGTNYGYTF. The CDR3 coding sequence is TGTGCCAGCAGTTACATGGTGGCAGGAACTAACTATGGCTACACCTTC.

This chain connects TRBV7-2 to TRBJ1-4; D ambiguous. The CDR3 sequence is 13 residues long. V dropped 2 bases and J dropped 8 bases, with 9 bases sitting between them. Germline assignment: CDR1 SGHTA and CDR2 FQGNSA. CDR3 DNA: TGTGCCAGCAGCTTAAGGGTAGCGGAAAAACTGTTTTTT. Its protein product is CASSLRVAEKLFF.